This T cell receptor (beta chain) is drawn from a study of cytomegalovirus exposure and HLA in healthy donors (TCRdb year 2017). Notes on the research overall: According to an earlier analysis of 587 of the donors, roughly 180 million T cells yielded 117 million unique TCR beta sequences and less than 300 Gb of sequence data. About 330 gigabases of sequencing data and 70 million to 95 million unique TCR sequences made up an early release that covered several hundred HLA-typed donors. Of the approximately 400 genotyped donors, approximately 83% fell in the genetic ancestry cluster associated with self-reported Caucasian donors. The study aimed to test whether cataloging public T cell receptors could reveal signatures of past pathogen exposure. The study used immunosequencing to profile the T cell repertoires of approximately 630 subjects and linked those repertoires to cytomegalovirus serostatus. Along with the approximately 670-subject first cohort, a separate validation cohort of over a hundred different subjects was used. High-throughput TCR immunosequencing, statistical association of individual TCRs with disease status, and machine learning were combined to predict cytomegalovirus infection status. A later analysis re-analyzed previously published TCR beta repertoires from 600 to 850 donors and added high-resolution HLA genotyping to study TCR occurrence patterns. The later analysis used no new phenotypic data to find candidate immune exposures, relying instead on TCR beta sequences and their occurrence across donors. In an earlier analysis of about 590 of the donors, high-throughput TCR beta sequencing was used to judge whether each TCR beta V gene segment behaved as functional or pseudogenic. Donor age, sex, ethnicity and CMV serostatus were collected together with the repertoire data. A later genetic analysis used genome-wide SNP genotypes for about three fifths of the 666 donors, treating that subset as a discovery cohort. Every discovery cohort repertoire had been produced on one sequencing platform. Class I and class II HLA loci were covered by the typing at four-digit resolution. Typing coverage differed by locus: A, B, C, DRB1 and DQB1 were typed in roughly 620-630 donors, DQA1 in about 560, DPA1 in roughly 590, and DPB1 in just under 490. Four or five DR-DQ haplotypes were handled as single units for association and clustering because linkage in the cohort was strong. Across approximately 400 genotyped donors of the cohort, an average of roughly 250,000 unique TCR beta nucleotide sequences per donor were sequenced, and approximately 17% of those sequences were non-productive.

The cohort was made up of under 800 healthy bone marrow donors. At the time of sampling, every cohort member was nominally healthy, though immune exposures that went unrecorded were likely present. The donor was CMV seropositive and was included in the group of almost 300 seropositive cohort members. Every donor gave a peripheral blood sample, and the peripheral blood mononuclear cells from that sample were used for TCR beta sequencing. Genomic DNA extraction from the blood cell samples was performed with the Qiagen DNeasy Blood Extraction Kit. Overall study results and their limits: In an earlier analysis of some 640 of the donors, most TCR beta V segments were observed in productive rearrangements about 87% or about 30% of the time, broadly matching IMGT annotations. Because the 87-base-pair reads could not distinguish some IMGT-functional V segments, including TRBV6-2 and TRBV6-3, those segments were excluded. The only immune exposure information available for the cohort was CMV serostatus. A later genetic analysis associated a missense DCLRE1C variant with V-gene and J-gene trimming of TCR beta chains, and an independent cohort replicated the association. Presence/absence analyses assumed roughly uniform sequencing depth across donors, an assumption that may not hold. Around 16 rarely observed V segments, including chromosome 9 orphons, were excluded from the earlier analysis of several hundred of the donors because counts were too low. A later analysis found that HLA-associated TCR beta chains were more clonally expanded and had lower generation probabilities than equally common non-associated chains. Cytomegalovirus status was reported to be diagnosed by the classifier with high specificity and sensitivity in both the original and validation cohorts. Specific HLA alleles were associated with about 17,000 TCR beta sequences at a false discovery rate of 0.05 in a later analysis. In a later analysis, the rate of TCR association differed among HLA loci, with DRB1 alleles having the most associated TCRs and HLA-C alleles having the fewest. Linkage disequilibrium might explain the correlated functional status among segregating V segments, but an unknown experimental factor could not be excluded. According to a later analysis, most CMV-associated TCR beta chains appeared to be HLA-restricted, and the HLA associations seemed to be driven largely by CMV exposure. A further reported finding was that TCR beta sequences accurately predicted the HLA-A and HLA-B alleles for most subjects in the first cohort. In vitro tests confirmed that a few of the cytomegalovirus-associated TCR beta chains recognize cytomegalovirus antigens. Only TCR beta chains were sequenced in this cohort, and the absence of alpha or paired-chain data limited detectable features. Most TCR sequences were seen in very few donors, while some public TCRs were found in many individuals. A cluster of highly shared sequence variants was judged likely to be a technical artifact of the sequencing pipeline. Because HLA typing was missing for some donors at each locus, association tests included only the typed subset. In the study, some 180 TCR beta chains were listed as associated with cytomegalovirus. The authors suggested that the approach could potentially be generalized to other disease states and immunological phenotypes. According to a later analysis, parvovirus B19, influenza, CMV and Epstein-Barr virus appeared linked to several top co-occurrence clusters. Strong co-occurrence of HLA alleles, especially DR and DQ, made assigning TCR associations to individual alleles difficult. Compared with the approximately 710-donor mean, donors in an Asian-associated ancestry cluster had fewer N-insertions in productive TCRs, according to a later genetic analysis.

Library preparation was by the immunoSEQ multiplex PCR assay. For the multiplex PCR, a mixture combining 60 forward primers for TCR Vbeta segments and 13 reverse primers for TCR Jbeta segments was used. A multiplex PCR assay on genomic DNA amplified the CDR3 region of rearranged TCR beta genes. On the Illumina HiSeq System, the amplified TCR beta libraries were sequenced as 87-base-pair reads. Concerning the study's data processing: A later analysis counted approximately 84 million unique TCR beta chains across the 550 to 700 repertoires, and some 11 million of these chains were shared by at least two donors. Raw reads were error-corrected and collapsed into unique sequences by a nearest-neighbor algorithm in which closely related sequences were merged to remove PCR and sequencing errors. CDR3 sequences were aligned to IMGT reference sequences to assign V, D and J gene segments. For a sequence to be retained, a match of at least six nucleotides was required to both a V gene segment and a J gene segment. Rearrangements were classified as productive when the CDR3 lacked stop codons and remained in frame with V and J, and all other rearrangements were classified as non-productive. CDR3 was defined according to IMGT convention as the region running from the second conserved V-encoded cysteine to the conserved J-encoded phenylalanine. In an earlier analysis of 500 to 650 of the donors, sequences lacking an unambiguous match to a single V gene segment were excluded. An earlier analysis of a few hundred of the donors called V segments functional above 56.7% productive rearrangements and segregating when the between-donor standard deviation exceeded 5%. A statistical classification framework was developed to diagnose cytomegalovirus status using the catalog of TCR beta chain sequences. In a later analysis, V and J genes were assigned by comparing TCR nucleotide sequences against IMGT/GENE-DB human TR gene sequences. Using the TCRdist pipeline, a later analysis assigned CDR3 sequences along with most-parsimonious VDJ recombination scenarios. In a later analysis, every TCR beta chain was defined by the combination of its CDR3 amino acid sequence and its V-gene family, and reads without a unique V-gene family were dropped. A later analysis removed over 500 highly shared, low-generation-probability nucleotide sequences to deal with suspected cross-contamination and a sequencing artifact. In a later analysis, a clonal expansion index was calculated for each public chain from normalized within-repertoire ranks of inferred template counts. In a later analysis, generation probabilities were computed with a VDJ recombination model fitted to out-of-frame rearrangements, and the resulting probabilities were checked against IGoR. In a later analysis, TCR-TCR, TCR-HLA and TCR-CMV co-occurrence was scored with hypergeometric tests, and a repertoire-size bias correction was applied to TCR pairs. To estimate false discovery rates, a later analysis permuted the HLA or CMV assignments 20 times. In a later analysis, co-occurring TCRs were grouped using DBSCAN, with TCRdist sequence similarity added in when clustering inside HLA-allele-positive subsets. For co-occurrence clustering, repertoires with fewer than 30,000 or more than 120,000 public chains were excluded, along with four or five repertoires with anomalous nucleotide sharing. TCRdb carries this immuneACCESS record with in-frame sequences only. Its versions omit some clonotypes, under half of them owing to an unresolved V gene in the studies checked, with the rest unexplained. V, J and clone size are those of that table, while D and trimming were read from the DNA. Across this sample there are about 190,000 clones, with 78% seen only once. The ten top clones hold around 5.9% of the sample.

V is pared back by 5 bases and J by 3 bases, with 17 bases lying between the germline termini. As encoded in the germline V gene, CDR1 is MNHEY while CDR2 is SVGAGI. Its CDR3 holds 15 amino acids, cysteine through phenylalanine. The retained sequence is limited to the CDR3, 45 bases, with the frame set at the first base. Concerning this clone: It lacks a known antigen. Nothing much larger sits one base from this clone, and base qualities are not available.

The chain was built from TRBV6-5 and TRBJ2-7; TRBD1 is a possible D gene, resting on 6 matching bases. The receptor was isolated from a woman between 25 and 40 years old in good health and CMV-seropositive. Sequenced input: PBMCs. CDR3 loop: CASSRKDRNYYEQYF. The sequence in DNA is TGTGCCAGCAGTAGAAAAGACAGGAACTACTACGAGCAGTACTTC.